The rows below give T cell receptor beta chains drawn from one sample of a study of post-analysis software for immune sequencing data. In TCRdb, the PCR reads were re-called with MiXCR into one record per CDR3 protein. This table has a few hundred thousand distinct CDR3 sequences, approximately 34% appearing once. The sample taken for sequencing was blood. The receptors come from a girl aged 5-17 years with multiple sclerosis. Each CDR3 is given with its conserved first and last residue. D genes are given only for firm matches. The listing skips clone size in some rows; elsewhere it reads once, few, many or a size class.

J: TRBJ2-1; D: -; size: many; V: TRBV28; DNA: TGTGCCAGCAGTCTAGGGATCAATGAGCAGTTCTTC; CDR3: CASSLGINEQFF
J: TRBJ2-4; D: TRBD2; size: many; V: TRBV27; DNA: TGTGCCAGCAGTTTAGGACGGGGGGGCTTTAGAAACATTCAGTACTTC; CDR3: CASSLGRGGFRNIQYF
J: TRBJ2-7; D: TRBD2; size: -; V: TRBV20-1; DNA: TGCAGTGCTCATGATCGGGGGGGCCTCTACGAGCAGTACTTC; CDR3: CSAHDRGGLYEQYF
J: TRBJ1-5; D: -; size: -; V: TRBV28; DNA: TGTGCCAGCAGTTTATTACAGGGTCCTAATCAGCCCCAGCATTTT; CDR3: CASSLLQGPNQPQHF
J: TRBJ2-1; D: -; size: -; V: TRBV2; DNA: TGTGCCAGCAGTGAACCGGGCCTCGGAGACAATGAGCAGTTCTTC; CDR3: CASSEPGLGDNEQFF
J: TRBJ1-2; D: -; size: many; V: TRBV5-1; DNA: TGCGCCAGCAGCTTTGGGACTGCTAACTATGGCTACACCTTC; CDR3: CASSFGTANYGYTF
J: TRBJ2-3; D: -; size: -; V: TRBV20-1; DNA: TGCAGTGCTCGAGACTGGGCGGGGCTTACCACATATACGCAGTATTTT; CDR3: CSARDWAGLTTYTQYF
J: TRBJ1-4; D: -; size: few; V: TRBV6-5; DNA: TGTGCCAGCAGTTACCTCTTTGCAACTAATGAAAAACTGTTTTTT; CDR3: CASSYLFATNEKLFF
J: TRBJ2-1; D: -; size: -; V: TRBV7-9; DNA: TGTGCCAGCAGCCTCCCATCCCCTGATGAGCAGTTCTTC; CDR3: CASSLPSPDEQFF
J: TRBJ2-5; D: -; size: -; V: TRBV7-2; DNA: TGTGCCAGCAGCCTCATGACAGGCCCCGAGGAGACCCAGTACTTC; CDR3: CASSLMTGPEETQYF
J: TRBJ1-2; D: TRBD1; size: many; V: TRBV27; DNA: TGTGCCAGCAGTTTAGGGGACAGGGGAGATGGCTACACCTTC; CDR3: CASSLGDRGDGYTF
J: TRBJ1-4; D: -; size: few; V: TRBV14; DNA: TGTGCCAGCAGCCGGGGTAATGAAAAACTGTTTTTT; CDR3: CASSRGNEKLFF
J: TRBJ2-1; D: -; size: -; V: TRBV7-2; DNA: TGTGCCAGCAGCTTAGTGGTCCTGGGGGGGCAGTTCTTC; CDR3: CASSLVVLGGQFF
J: TRBJ2-1; D: -; size: many; V: TRBV29-1; DNA: TGCAGCGTTGGCGGGTCGTACAATGAGCAGTTCTTC; CDR3: CSVGGSYNEQFF
J: TRBJ2-3; D: -; size: -; V: TRBV12-3/TRBV12-4; DNA: TGTGCCAGCGGAGTGAGAGCAGATACGCAGTATTTT; CDR3: CASGVRADTQYF
J: TRBJ2-4; D: -; size: many; V: TRBV6-1; DNA: TGTGCCAGCAGTGAAATACTGGGTGACATTCAGTACTTC; CDR3: CASSEILGDIQYF
J: TRBJ2-5; D: -; size: -; V: TRBV5-5; DNA: TGTGCCAGCAGCTTGGAGCTACTCCACAGCGAGACCCAGTACTTC; CDR3: CASSLELLHSETQYF
J: TRBJ2-7; D: TRBD1; size: many; V: TRBV2; DNA: TGTGCCAGCAGTGACGGGACAGTTTACGAGCAGTACTTC; CDR3: CASSDGTVYEQYF
J: TRBJ2-5; D: -; size: many; V: TRBV7-9; DNA: TGTGCCAGCAGCCCCGTGTTGACAGGAATTCTTGAAGAGACCCAGTACTTC; CDR3: CASSPVLTGILEETQYF
J: TRBJ1-6; D: -; size: -; V: TRBV7-2; DNA: TGTGCCAGCAGCTTCCTCCCCGGTACCGCAGGGTCACCCCTCCACTTT; CDR3: CASSFLPGTAGSPLHF
J: TRBJ2-3; D: -; size: -; V: TRBV20-1; DNA: TGCAGTGCTAGAGAAATGACAGATACGCAGTATTTT; CDR3: CSAREMTDTQYF